The clone carrying this TCR beta chain has a handful of counts. Antigen unknown. The data were obtained in a study of response to subunit inactivated influenza vaccine. Overall study results and limits: That few new T cells are recruited by each seasonal influenza vaccination was the authors' suggestion.

CDR1 MGHDK and CDR2 SYGVNS come from the germline V gene. CDR3 length: 13 amino acids. The V gene end was trimmed by 3 bases and the J gene end by 14 bases; junction bases not matched to a gene: 7. Each CDR3 protein gets one entry after TCRdb re-called the RT-PCR reads with MiXCR. This table holds more than 200,000 distinct CDR3 sequences, 12% found once. This TCR was recovered from a man in his fifties who received an inactivated influenza vaccine. V gene TRBV25-1 combines with J gene TRBJ2-1; 10 nucleotides match TRBD2. The sample consisted of non-naive T cells sorted from PBMCs, taken 14 days before vaccination. The CDR3 bases are TGTGCCAGCAGTGAGAACACCGGGACTAGCGAGTTCTTC. Translated, it gives CASSENTGTSEFF.